This T cell receptor (beta chain) was obtained from a study of T cells in Graves' hyperthyroidism and ophthalmopathy. The germline CDR1 and CDR2 sequences are DFQATT and SNEGSKA (reference sequence). The CDR3 spans 13 residues, counting both ends. Study-wide results and caveats: For ophthalmopathy, model prediction preceded onset by a median 6.5 months.

Researchers took RNA transcripts and amplified the TCR beta CDR3 regions from them. The primer set for the first-round RT-PCR of the TCR CDR3 was HTBI. In TCRdb, the multiplex PCR reads were re-called with MiXCR into one record per CDR3 protein. The table lists about 680,000 distinct CDR3 sequences, roughly 32% of them singletons, with around 31% in the top ten. This clonotype showed up just a few times. Its target is not known. The limits of the CDR3 on the DNA are not certain, so only TCRdb's listed CDR3 is given. Uncontrolled infection, other autoimmune disease, pregnancy or lactation disqualified patients from enrolment.

The chain uses TRBV20-1 and TRBJ2-2; the table's D call, TRBD2, was not checked against the DNA. The TCR originated in a middle-aged woman with Graves' hyperthyroidism. The sequenced sample was blood. The CDR3 region is CSADFRGGSEQFF.